The 32 T cell receptor beta chains below were found in one sample sequenced in a study of blood T cell repertoires in COVID-19. The table came from immunoSEQ multiplex PCR; TCRdb's copy has only in-frame clones and leaves some out. This table holds hundreds of thousands of clones, almost 90% found once. Sequencing input: peripheral blood. These receptors were collected from a woman between 40 and 55 years old with COVID-19, enrolled during active disease.

The V gene is TRBV4-2, the J gene TRBJ2-7, with D possibly TRBD1 on 6 matching bases. The CDR3 has 15 residues. The ends were cut back, 2 bases at V and 0 bases at J, with 11 bases in the middle. Germline loops: CDR1 LGHNA, CDR2 YNFKEQ. Here the CDR3 reads CASSQRQGSSYEQYF. CDR3 nucleotides: TGTGCCAGCAGCCAACGGCAGGGGAGCTCCTACGAGCAGTACTTC.

The chain combines TRBV27 with TRBJ1-2; D is undetermined. The CDR3 is 13 residues long. V shed 2 bases and J shed 2 bases, with 6 bases lying between them. Germline CDR1 MNHEY, CDR2 SMNVEV (reference sequence). The CDR3 sequence is CASSLEQNYGYTF. The CDR3 DNA reads as TGTGCCAGCAGTTTAGAACAGAACTATGGCTACACCTTC.

V and J are TRBV5-6 and TRBJ1-1; D is uncertain. Germline V gives CDR1 SGHDT, CDR2 YYEEEE. The CDR3 length is 12 residues. Trimming left V 3 bases short and J 6 bases short, with 9 bases between. The CDR3 spells CASSSIYAEAFF. DNA for the CDR3: TGTGCCAGCAGCTCCATCTACGCTGAAGCTTTCTTT. Complete variable domain (other parts from reference TRBV5-6 and TRBJ1-1): DAGVTQSPTHLIKTRGQQVTLRCSPKSGHDTVSWYQQALGQGPQFIFQYYEEEERQRGNFPDRFSGHQFPNYSSELNVNALLLGDSALYLCASSSIYAEAFFGQGTRLTVV.

The chain's CDR3 is CASSNGLAGGEQYF. The CDR3 nucleotides are TGTGCCAGCAGCAACGGACTAGCGGGAGGCGAGCAGTACTTC. The chain has TRBV6-6 and TRBJ2-7, with TRBD2 identical over 14 bases. Trimming removed 6 bases from V and 6 bases from J; junction bases left unmatched: 4. CDR1 is MNHNY, CDR2 SVGAGI, per germline (reference sequence). This CDR3 comprises 14 residues.

V gene TRBV7-2 combines with J gene TRBJ1-6, with TRBD1 matching 9 bases. The CDR3 runs to 15 residues. V shed 3 bases, J shed 13 bases, and the junction held 10 bases outside the gene matches. The germline V gene has CDR1 SGHTA and CDR2 FQGNSA. The DNA of the CDR3 is TGTGCCAGCAGCTTGAGGGACAGGGTCCGGGATCCCCTCCACTTT. Translating gives CASSLRDRVRDPLHF.

The V and J genes are TRBV19 and TRBJ1-1; TRBD1 matches at 8 bases. Germline assignment: CDR1 LNHDA and CDR2 SQIVND (reference sequence). The V gene end was trimmed by 9 bases and the J gene end by 3 bases; junction bases not matched to a gene: 6. The CDR3 runs 13 residues. CDR3: CASRQGRYTEAFF. As DNA, the CDR3 is TGTGCCAGCAGACAGGGGAGGTACACTGAAGCTTTCTTT.

This chain uses TRBV24-1 with TRBJ2-3; 9 bases are a match to TRBD1. Germline values: CDR1 KGHDR, CDR2 SFDVKD. The CDR3 is 15 residues long. V lost 6 bases and J lost 5; bases outside the gene matches: 8. CDR3 DNA sequence: TGTGCCACCAGTAGGGGGGACAGGGCCAGAGATACGCAGTATTTT. Its protein product is CATSRGDRARDTQYF.

This clone came up once. This chain's CDR3 is CASSLGPMVWRGIQETQYF. CDR3 sequence (DNA): TGTGCCAGCAGCTTAGGCCCGATGGTGTGGCGGGGGATCCAAGAGACCCAGTACTTC. The chain couples TRBV7-2 to TRBJ2-5, with 7 nucleotides matching TRBD2. Germline V CDR1 and CDR2: SGHTA, FQGNSA. Unmatched junction bases numbered 15, after V lost 1 base and J lost 1 base. The length of the CDR3 is 19 residues.

The chain links TRBV6-2 or TRBV6-3 to TRBJ1-4; 9 bases align to TRBD1. Germline trimming cut 4 bases from V and 6 bases from J; bases unmatched to any gene: 6. This CDR3 spans 15 amino acids. From germline, CDR1 is MNHEY and CDR2 SVGEGT. This CDR3 is CASSSRQGGDEKLFF. The CDR3 DNA reads TGTGCCAGCAGTTCTCGACAGGGGGGAGATGAAAAACTGTTTTTT.

V gene TRBV7-2 combines with J gene TRBJ1-6; D is perhaps TRBD1 (6 bases). V dropped 1 base and J dropped 12 bases, with 10 bases sitting between them. The length of the CDR3 is 13 residues. Germline CDR1 reads SGHTA; CDR2 reads FQGNSA. CDR3 bases: TGTGCCAGCAGCTTAGAAGTACAGGGACCCCTCCACTTT. This sequence encodes CASSLEVQGPLHF.

The rearrangement uses TRBV30 and TRBJ1-2; 8 bases align to TRBD1. This CDR3 spans 13 amino acids. Germline CDR1 and CDR2: GTSNPN and SVGIG (reference sequence). The J segment lost 4 bases and the V segment lost 4 bases, leaving 5 bases of the junction unmatched. CDR3: CAWNTQGAYGYTF. DNA of the CDR3: TGTGCCTGGAACACCCAGGGGGCCTATGGCTACACCTTC.

This chain connects TRBV19 to TRBJ1-2, with 7 bases matching TRBD1. Germline V gene lookup returns CDR1 LNHDA and CDR2 SQIVND (reference sequence). The CDR3 has 13 residues. V lost 8 bases to trimming and J lost 2 bases; unmatched junction nucleotides: 5. The CDR3 reads CASVRDRNYGYTF. The DNA for the CDR3 is TGTGCCAGTGTGAGGGACAGAAACTATGGCTACACCTTC. The entire variable domain, with the rest obtained from reference TRBV19 and TRBJ1-2, is as follows: DGGITQSPKYLFRKEGQNVTLSCEQNLNHDAMYWYRQDPGQGLRLIYYSQIVNDFQKGDIAEGYSVSREKKESFPLTVTSAQKNPTAFYLCASVRDRNYGYTFGSGTRLTVV.

This rearrangement joins TRBV19 to TRBJ1-4, with 7 bases identical to TRBD1. Trimming took 7 bases from V and 7 from J; bases not matched to a gene: 12. CDR3 length: 15 residues. In germline, CDR1 is LNHDA, CDR2 SQIVND (reference sequence). The CDR3 sequence: CASTVTGAQGEKLFF. The CDR3, as DNA: TGTGCCAGTACTGTAACAGGGGCGCAGGGTGAAAAACTGTTTTTT.

The V and J genes are TRBV4-3 and TRBJ2-1; TRBD2 is a possible D gene (6 bases). The CDR3 contains 12 residues. Per the germline V gene, CDR1 is LGHNA and CDR2 is YSLEER. The V end lost 5 bases, the J end lost 7 bases, and 9 bases lay between the germline ends. The CDR3: CASSTRGNEQFF. CDR3 sequence (DNA): TGCGCCAGCAGCACCCGGGGGAATGAGCAGTTCTTC.

This clone was recorded only once. The gene calls are TRBV5-6 and TRBJ2-2; D is ambiguous. There are 15 residues in the CDR3. CDR1 SGHDT and CDR2 YYEEEE come from the germline V gene. The germline V and J ends were trimmed by 2 bases and 6 bases, with 14 bases remaining between them. The CDR3 DNA reads TGTGCCAGCAGCTTAGGAGCTGGTAGGCCCGGGGAGCTGTTTTTT. This sequence encodes CASSLGAGRPGELFF.

CDR3 amino acids: CASSRLASGELFF. Written as DNA, the CDR3 is TGTGCCAGCTCACGACTAGCGAGTGGGGAGCTGTTTTTT. J is TRBJ2-2 and V is TRBV18, with 8 bases identical to TRBD2. V lost 4 bases, J lost 8 bases, and 3 bases stayed unmatched. CDR1 KGHSH and CDR2 LQKENI come from the germline V gene. The length of the CDR3 is 13 residues.

The chain employs TRBV30 and TRBJ2-7, with D perhaps TRBD1 (5 bases). Trimming stripped 4 bases from V and 0 bases from J, with 10 bases between. There are 13 residues in the CDR3. The germline V gene has CDR1 GTSNPN and CDR2 SVGIG (reference sequence). Here the CDR3 reads CAWTGLDSYEQYF. The CDR3 DNA follows: TGTGCCTGGACAGGGTTGGACTCCTACGAGCAGTACTTC. The full variable domain, with the rest looked up from reference TRBV30 and TRBJ2-7, is SQTIHQWPATLVQPVGSPLSLECTVEGTSNPNLYWYRQAAGRGLQLLFYSVGIGQISSEVPQNLSASRPQDRQFILSSKKLLLSDSGFYLCAWTGLDSYEQYFGPGTRLTVT.

The rearrangement joins TRBV6-5 to TRBJ1-2; tentative D call: TRBD1 (5 bases). There are 13 residues in the CDR3. The germline V gene encodes CDR1 MNHEY and CDR2 SVGAGI. V lost 3 bases and J lost 2, with 7 bases in between. The CDR3 bases are TGTGCCAGCAGTTATCGACAGAACTATGGCTACACCTTC. This translates into CASSYRQNYGYTF.

CDR3 sequence reads: CASSRGGDYNEQFF. For the CDR3, the DNA is TGTGCCAGCAGCCGTGGGGGGGATTACAATGAGCAGTTCTTC. This chain joins TRBV4-2 and TRBJ2-1; 7 bases are shared with TRBD2. The CDR3 has 14 residues. Trimming removed 4 bases from V and 4 bases from J; junction bases left unmatched: 4. Germline CDR1 reads LGHNA; CDR2 reads YNFKEQ.

The chain has TRBV6-5 and TRBJ2-7; TRBD1 agrees at 7 bases. The CDR3 is 14 amino acids. J was trimmed by 3 bases and V by 6 bases; bases with no gene match: 8. Germline CDR1 reads MNHEY; CDR2 reads SVGAGI. The CDR3 coding sequence is TGTGCCAGCAGAACCACCCGGGACAGCTACGAGCAGTACTTC. This sequence encodes CASRTTRDSYEQYF.

The rearrangement uses TRBV9 and TRBJ2-1; TRBD2 matches at 12 bases. Germline CDR1 SGDLS, CDR2 YYNGEE. V lost 4 bases and J lost 4; bases outside the gene matches: 3. The CDR3 totals 15 residues. The CDR3 sequence is CASSPSGRDYNEQFF. CDR3 sequence (DNA): TGTGCCAGCAGCCCTAGCGGGAGGGATTACAATGAGCAGTTCTTC.

V is TRBV15 and J is TRBJ1-1; TRBD1 matches at 7 bases. Germline CDR1 LNHNV, CDR2 YYDKDF (reference sequence). Unmatched junction bases numbered 19, after V lost 1 base and J lost 2 bases. This CDR3 is built from 20 residues. The CDR3 sequence is CATSRARPIGGRQGNTEAFF. For the CDR3, the DNA is TGTGCCACCAGCAGAGCACGGCCGATAGGGGGCCGGCAGGGCAACACTGAAGCTTTCTTT.

The CDR3 DNA sequence: TGTGCCAGCAAGATGGGACAGGGCTACGAGCAGTACTTC. It codes for CASKMGQGYEQYF. The J gene is TRBJ2-7, the V gene TRBV6-5, with 9 bases that match TRBD1. V dropped 7 bases and J dropped 3; count of bases not matched to a gene: 4. Germline CDR1 and CDR2: MNHEY and SVGAGI. This CDR3 has 13 amino acids.

CDR3 bases: TGCGCCAGCACACAGGGGCACGGGTCCGATACGCAGTATTTT. This gives the protein CASTQGHGSDTQYF. The chain couples TRBV5-1 to TRBJ2-3; TRBD1 aligns across 7 bases. The J segment lost 6 bases and the V segment lost 6 bases, leaving 10 bases of the junction unmatched. The germline CDR1 and CDR2 sequences are SGHRS and YFSETQ. This CDR3 is 14 amino acids long.

The chain is built from TRBV28 and TRBJ1-2; D unclear. Trimming removed 10 bases from V and 0 bases from J, with 9 bases in between. The germline V gene encodes CDR1 MDHEN and CDR2 SYDVKM. CDR3 length: 12 amino acids. In nucleotides, the CDR3 is TGTGCCATCGGGTATCCTAACTATGGCTACACCTTC. Translated, it gives CAIGYPNYGYTF.

The chain uses TRBV7-2 and TRBJ1-5; D is unresolved. This CDR3 spans 16 amino acids. Trimming took 5 bases from V and 0 from J, leaving 14 bases between them. The germline V gene has CDR1 SGHTA and CDR2 FQGNSA. Here the CDR3 reads CASSPLRGNSNQPQHF. The CDR3 DNA follows: TGTGCCAGCAGCCCCCTACGCGGCAATAGCAATCAGCCCCAGCATTTT.

V and J are TRBV29-1 and TRBJ2-1; TRBD2 matches 12 bases. Germline loops: CDR1 SQVTM, CDR2 ANQGSEA. The CDR3 is made up of 15 amino acids. After removal of 3 bases from V and 9 bases from J, the junction contained 9 bases not matched to a gene. The CDR3 spells CSVEALAGGQGEQFF. The CDR3 bases are TGCAGCGTTGAGGCTCTAGCGGGGGGGCAGGGTGAGCAGTTCTTC.

The rearrangement joins TRBV6-1 to TRBJ1-6; 8 bases are a match to TRBD1. CDR1 MNHNS and CDR2 SASEGT come from the germline V gene. The CDR3 consists of 16 residues. Trimming at V came to 4 bases and at J to 7 bases, leaving 9 bases not matched to a gene. DNA of the CDR3: TGTGCCAGCAGTGCGTGGACAGGGTATAAGAATTCACCCCTCCACTTT. The encoded protein is CASSAWTGYKNSPLHF.

This chain connects TRBV27 to TRBJ1-6; D uncertain. CDR3 size: 14 residues. Trimming took off 4 bases at V and 12 bases at J, with 16 bases between the two ends. Germline V lookup: CDR1 MNHEY, CDR2 SMNVEV (reference sequence). As DNA, the CDR3 is TGTGCCAGCAGTTGGATATCCTCAGGTGAACCCCTCCACTTT. Encoded protein: CASSWISSGEPLHF.

V usage is TRBV4-1 and J usage is TRBJ2-2, with TRBD2 matching over 7 bases. Trimming removed 3 bases from V and 5 bases from J; junction bases left unmatched: 6. The CDR3 loop spans 15 amino acids. From germline, CDR1 is MGHRA and CDR2 YSYEKL. CDR3 DNA sequence: TGCGCCAGCAGCCAGGACCGACTAGCTACCGGGGAGCTGTTTTTT. Residues: CASSQDRLATGELFF.

This clone is a singleton in its sample. The rearrangement links TRBV5-1 to TRBJ2-1; 9 bases map to TRBD1. This CDR3 is built from 16 residues. Germline V gives CDR1 SGHRS, CDR2 YFSETQ. V was pared by 4 bases and J by 2 bases, with 7 bases of the junction left unmatched. The CDR3 DNA reads as TGCGCCAGCAGCGACCAGGGACAGGGCCCCTACAATGAGCAGTTCTTC. Amino acid sequence: CASSDQGQGPYNEQFF. The full variable domain, its missing parts supplied by reference TRBV5-1 and TRBJ2-1, is KAGVTQTPRYLIKTRGQQVTLSCSPISGHRSVSWYQQTPGQGLQFLFEYFSETQRNKGNFPGRFSGRQFSNSRSEMNVSTLELGDSALYLCASSDQGQGPYNEQFFGPGTRLTVL.

The rearrangement joins TRBV24-1 to TRBJ2-1; 8 positions agree with TRBD1. The CDR3 has 16 amino acids. V lost 3 bases and J lost 3; bases outside the gene matches: 6. Germline assignment: CDR1 KGHDR and CDR2 SFDVKD. The CDR3 region is CATSDRLGTGYNEQFF. CDR3 bases: TGTGCCACCAGTGATCGCCTCGGGACAGGCTACAATGAGCAGTTCTTC.